Included here is one T cell receptor (beta chain) sequence, with context. Its antigen is undetermined. This record comes from a study of CD8 T cells in ankylosing spondylitis. Whole-study results and caveats: Significant enrichment of disease-linked clones was reportedly seen in matched ankylosing spondylitis synovial fluid.

The CDR3 has 18 residues. Germline CDR1 and CDR2: DFQATT and SNEGSKA (reference sequence). V gave up 0 bases and J gave up 0 bases; unmatched junction bases: 11. In making TCR beta libraries, quantitative 5'-RACE with molecular barcodes was used. TCRdb passed the 5' RACE reads through MiXCR, listing each CDR3 protein once. The table lists 250,000 to 400,000 distinct CDR3 sequences, 11% of them singletons. Sequenced sample: blood, either unsorted or a sorted T cell fraction (not recorded which). The source of this sequence is a female donor with ankylosing spondylitis or in good health (not recorded which). The chain is built from TRBV20-1 and TRBJ2-1; 7 positions match TRBD2. The chain's CDR3 is CSARDLDGGISSYNEQFF. CDR3 bases: TGCAGTGCTAGAGATCTTGACGGGGGGATCAGCTCCTACAATGAGCAGTTCTTC.